This T cell receptor (beta chain) is drawn from a study of T cell clones after liver transplantation. Germline V gene sequence: CDR1 KGHSH, CDR2 LQKENI. V was pared by 4 bases and J by 5 bases, with 9 bases between. This CDR3 is built from 13 residues. This clone occurred a few times. The assay was immunoSEQ multiplex PCR, and TCRdb's table has in-frame clones only and misses some. The sample includes around 26,000 clones, approximately 68% seen only once; the top ten take 2.5% to 3%. The specimen comprised CD4+ T cells from blood, sampled before liver transplant. The clonotype comes from a human donor who received a liver transplant. The chain employs TRBV18 and TRBJ1-5; D is undetermined. The CDR3 region has the DNA TGTGCCAGCTCACAGAGTAGGGATCAGCCCCAGCATTTT. Protein product: CASSQSRDQPQHF.